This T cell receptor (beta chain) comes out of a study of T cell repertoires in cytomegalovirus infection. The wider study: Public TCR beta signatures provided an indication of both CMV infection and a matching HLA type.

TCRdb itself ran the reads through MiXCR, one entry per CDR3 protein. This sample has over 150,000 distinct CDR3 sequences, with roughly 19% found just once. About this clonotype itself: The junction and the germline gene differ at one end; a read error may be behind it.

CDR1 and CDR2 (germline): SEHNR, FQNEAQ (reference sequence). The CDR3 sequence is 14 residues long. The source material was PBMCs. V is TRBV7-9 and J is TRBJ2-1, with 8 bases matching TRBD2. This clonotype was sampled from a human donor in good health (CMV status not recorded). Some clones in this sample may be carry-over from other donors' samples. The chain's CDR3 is CASSSGGSYTEQFF. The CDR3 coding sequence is TGTGCCAGCAGTTCGGGGGGGAGCTACACTGAGCAGTTCTTC.